This T cell receptor (beta chain) appears in the sequencing data of a study of human T cells and chemical hapten exposure. On the study more broadly: The use of 2% DPC on around 2 cm by around 2 cm of upper inner arm skin constituted sensitization. Findings and limits, study-wide: Each of the donors had alopecia, so their immune responses may not resemble those of healthy people.

This sample's time point: pre-sensitization, week 0. Treatment described: therapeutic diphenylcyclopropenone sensitization with weekly scalp DPC. Authors' analysis steps: Per sample, the median was 95,638 TCRs, with values from around 20,000 to 690,000. TCRdb itself ran the RACE reads through MiXCR, one entry per CDR3 protein. TCRdb assigned the V and J calls; the authors' analysis was not used. Here the sample spans roughly 250,000 distinct CDR3 sequences, approximately 8.6% being singletons. On this clonotype: Its antigen is as yet unknown.

Germline V gives CDR1 SEHNR, CDR2 FQNEAQ (reference sequence). This CDR3 contains 15 residues. Between the trimmed V and J ends, which lost 7 bases and 6 bases, there was a span of 22 bases. The chain carries TRBV7-9 and TRBJ2-7; TRBD2 is a possible D gene (6 bases). This sequence was found in a middle-aged woman with alopecia areata. Some clones in this sample may be carry-over from other donors' samples. The sample was whole blood, taken in connection with sensitization to the hapten diphenylcyclopropenone (DPC). This CDR3 reads CASTGGYGLPVEQYF. The CDR3 nucleotides read TGTGCCAGCACCGGAGGGTACGGACTACCAGTCGAGCAGTACTTC.